This T cell receptor beta chain is from a study of cytomegalovirus exposure and HLA in healthy donors. Broader study findings: HLA restriction was apparent for most CMV-associated TCR beta chains in a later analysis.

The PCR employed 60 Vbeta primers together with 13 Jbeta primers. Clones were sequenced by immunoSEQ multiplex PCR, and TCRdb holds only the in-frame ones, with some missing. The repertoire holds roughly 140,000 clones, 75% to 85% seen once, with roughly 6.8% in the top ten. A note on this clone: Its specificity is not known.

CDR3 length equals 14 residues. In germline, CDR1 is GTSNPN, CDR2 SVGIG (reference sequence). Trimming stripped 1 base from V and 5 bases from J, with 13 bases between. This TCR was recovered from a man in his fifties in good health and CMV-seropositive. This rearrangement joins TRBV30 to TRBJ2-3; a weak D match, TRBD1 (5 bases). Source material: PBMCs. The CDR3: CAWSEQAAGDTQYF. The CDR3 region has the DNA TGTGCCTGGAGTGAACAGGCGGCAGGAGATACGCAGTATTTT. Supplemented by reference TRBV30 and TRBJ2-3, the full variable domain reads SQTIHQWPATLVQPVGSPLSLECTVEGTSNPNLYWYRQAAGRGLQLLFYSVGIGQISSEVPQNLSASRPQDRQFILSSKKLLLSDSGFYLCAWSEQAAGDTQYFGPGTRLTVL.